This TCR beta chain comes out of a study of T cells in Graves' hyperthyroidism and ophthalmopathy. Amplification of TCR beta CDR3 regions used RNA as the template. With the HTBI primer set, the TCR CDR3 went through a first round of RT-PCR. One entry per CDR3 protein, called by TCRdb with MiXCR from the multiplex PCR reads. The sample has 600,000 or so distinct CDR3 sequences, roughly 16% seen once. This clonotype was counted only a few times. The ends were cut back, 6 bases at V and 3 bases at J, with 23 bases in the middle. CDR1 is MDHEN, CDR2 SYDVKM, per germline. The CDR3 sequence is 17 residues long.

This TCR was recovered from a woman aged 25-40 years with Graves' hyperthyroidism. Input material: blood. J is TRBJ1-2 and V is TRBV28; no firm D call. CDR3 in amino acids: CASRGTIDGGSHYGYTF. CDR3 in DNA: TGTGCCAGCAGAGGTACGATAGATGGAGGATCCCACTATGGCTACACCTTC.